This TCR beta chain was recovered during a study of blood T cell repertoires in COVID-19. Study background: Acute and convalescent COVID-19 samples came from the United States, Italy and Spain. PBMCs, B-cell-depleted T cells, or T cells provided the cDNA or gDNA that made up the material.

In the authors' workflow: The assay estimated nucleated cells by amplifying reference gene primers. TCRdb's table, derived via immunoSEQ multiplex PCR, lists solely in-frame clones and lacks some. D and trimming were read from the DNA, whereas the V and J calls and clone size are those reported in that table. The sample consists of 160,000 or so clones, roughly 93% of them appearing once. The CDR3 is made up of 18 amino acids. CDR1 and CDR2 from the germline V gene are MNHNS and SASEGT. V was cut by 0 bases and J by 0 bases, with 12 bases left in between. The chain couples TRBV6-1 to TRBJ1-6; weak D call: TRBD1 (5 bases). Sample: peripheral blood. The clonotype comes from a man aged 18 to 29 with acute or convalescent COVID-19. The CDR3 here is CASSEALRGSSYNSPLHF. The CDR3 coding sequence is TGTGCCAGCAGTGAAGCGCTTCGGGGGAGCTCCTATAATTCACCCCTCCACTTT.